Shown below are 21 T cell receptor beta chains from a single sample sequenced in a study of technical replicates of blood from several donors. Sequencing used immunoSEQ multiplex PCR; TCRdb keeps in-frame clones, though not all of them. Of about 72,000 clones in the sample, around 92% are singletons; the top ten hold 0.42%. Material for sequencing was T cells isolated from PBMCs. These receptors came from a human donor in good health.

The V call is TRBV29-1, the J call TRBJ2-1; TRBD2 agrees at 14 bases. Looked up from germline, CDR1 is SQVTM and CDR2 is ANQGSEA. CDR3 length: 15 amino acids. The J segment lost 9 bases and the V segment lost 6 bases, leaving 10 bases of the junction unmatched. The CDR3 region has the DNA TGCAGCGTCTATGGGACTAGCGGGAGAGGGGGTGAGCAGTTCTTC. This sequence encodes CSVYGTSGRGGEQFF.

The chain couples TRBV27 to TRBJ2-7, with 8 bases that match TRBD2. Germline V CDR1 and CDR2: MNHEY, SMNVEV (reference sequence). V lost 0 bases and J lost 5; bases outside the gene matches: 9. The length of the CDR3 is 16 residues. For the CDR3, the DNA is TGTGCCAGCAGTTTATCCCCGGGGGGGCAGGTGAACGAGCAGTACTTC. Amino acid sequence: CASSLSPGGQVNEQYF.

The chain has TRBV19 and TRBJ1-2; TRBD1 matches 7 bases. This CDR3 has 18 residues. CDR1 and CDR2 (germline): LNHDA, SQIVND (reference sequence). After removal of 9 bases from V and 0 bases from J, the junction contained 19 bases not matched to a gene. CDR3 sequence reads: CASRYRGQRGKANYGYTF. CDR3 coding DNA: TGTGCCAGCCGCTACAGGGGACAAAGAGGGAAAGCTAACTATGGCTACACCTTC.

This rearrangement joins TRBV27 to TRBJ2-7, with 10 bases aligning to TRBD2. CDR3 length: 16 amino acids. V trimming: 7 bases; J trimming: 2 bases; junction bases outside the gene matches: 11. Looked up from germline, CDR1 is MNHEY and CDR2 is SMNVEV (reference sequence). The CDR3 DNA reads TGTGCCAGCAAGGGGCTAGCGGGAGTGGAGGCCTACGAGCAGTACTTC. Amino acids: CASKGLAGVEAYEQYF.

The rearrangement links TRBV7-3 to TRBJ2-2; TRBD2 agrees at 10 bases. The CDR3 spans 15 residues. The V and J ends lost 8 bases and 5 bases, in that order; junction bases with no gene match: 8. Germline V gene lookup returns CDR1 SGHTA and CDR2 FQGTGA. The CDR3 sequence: CASSKREGPTGELFF. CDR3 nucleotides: TGTGCCAGCTCAAAGCGGGAGGGCCCAACCGGGGAGCTGTTTTTT.

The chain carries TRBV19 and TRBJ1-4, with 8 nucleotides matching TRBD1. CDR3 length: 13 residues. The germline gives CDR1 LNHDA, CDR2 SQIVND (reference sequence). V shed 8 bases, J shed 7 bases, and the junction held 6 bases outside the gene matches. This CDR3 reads CASRGQGVEKLFF. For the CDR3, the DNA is TGTGCCAGTCGCGGACAGGGCGTTGAAAAACTGTTTTTT.

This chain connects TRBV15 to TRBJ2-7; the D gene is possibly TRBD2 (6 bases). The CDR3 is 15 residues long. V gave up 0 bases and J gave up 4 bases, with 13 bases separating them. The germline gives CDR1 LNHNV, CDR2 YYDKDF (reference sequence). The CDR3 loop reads CATSRDGASEYEQYF. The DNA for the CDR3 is TGTGCCACCAGCAGAGATGGGGCTAGCGAATACGAGCAGTACTTC.

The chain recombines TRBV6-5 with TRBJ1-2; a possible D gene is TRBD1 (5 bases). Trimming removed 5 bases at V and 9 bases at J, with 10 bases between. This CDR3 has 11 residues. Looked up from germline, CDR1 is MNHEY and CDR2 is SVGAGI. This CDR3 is CASSQGHSYTF. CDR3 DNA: TGTGCCAGCAGTCAGGGTCATAGCTACACCTTC.

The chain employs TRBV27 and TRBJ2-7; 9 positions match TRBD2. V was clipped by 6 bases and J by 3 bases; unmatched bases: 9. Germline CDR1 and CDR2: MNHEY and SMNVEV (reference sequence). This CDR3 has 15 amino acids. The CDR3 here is CASSPGAGGLYEQYF. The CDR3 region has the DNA TGTGCCAGCAGCCCGGGAGCGGGAGGACTCTACGAGCAGTACTTC.

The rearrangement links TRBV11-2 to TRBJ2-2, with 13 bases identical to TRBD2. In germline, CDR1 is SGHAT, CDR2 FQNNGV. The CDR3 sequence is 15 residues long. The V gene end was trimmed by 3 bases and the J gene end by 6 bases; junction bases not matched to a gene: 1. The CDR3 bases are TGTGCCAGCAGCTTGGGACTAGCGGGACCCGGGGAGCTGTTTTTT. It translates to CASSLGLAGPGELFF. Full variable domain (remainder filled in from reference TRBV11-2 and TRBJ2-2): EAGVAQSPRYKIIEKRQSVAFWCNPISGHATLYWYQQILGQGPKLLIQFQNNGVVDDSQLPKDRFSAERLKGVDSTLKIQPAKLEDSAVYLCASSLGLAGPGELFFGEGSRLTVL.

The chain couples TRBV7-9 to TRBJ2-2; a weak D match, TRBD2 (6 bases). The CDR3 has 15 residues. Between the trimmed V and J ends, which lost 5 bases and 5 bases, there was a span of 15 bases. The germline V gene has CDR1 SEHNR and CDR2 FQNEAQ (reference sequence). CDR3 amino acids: CASSLRDFITGELFF. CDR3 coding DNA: TGTGCCAGCAGCCTCCGGGACTTCATTACCGGGGAGCTGTTTTTT.

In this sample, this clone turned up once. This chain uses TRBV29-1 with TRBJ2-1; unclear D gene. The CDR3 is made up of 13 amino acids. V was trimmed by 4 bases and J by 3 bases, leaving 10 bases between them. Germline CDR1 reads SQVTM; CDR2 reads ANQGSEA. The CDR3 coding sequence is TGCAGCGTTGGGTCTAGTAACTACAATGAGCAGTTCTTC. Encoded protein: CSVGSSNYNEQFF.

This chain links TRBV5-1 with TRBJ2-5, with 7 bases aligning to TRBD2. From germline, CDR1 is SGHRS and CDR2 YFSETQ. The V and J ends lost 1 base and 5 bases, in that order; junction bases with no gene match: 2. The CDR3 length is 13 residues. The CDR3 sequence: CASSLFGGETQYF. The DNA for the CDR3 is TGCGCCAGCAGCTTGTTCGGGGGGGAGACCCAGTACTTC. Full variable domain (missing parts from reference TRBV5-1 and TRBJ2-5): KAGVTQTPRYLIKTRGQQVTLSCSPISGHRSVSWYQQTPGQGLQFLFEYFSETQRNKGNFPGRFSGRQFSNSRSEMNVSTLELGDSALYLCASSLFGGETQYFGPGTRLLVL.

Written as DNA, the CDR3 is TGTGCCAGTAGCGGGGAGCATGAGCAGTTCTTC. Translated: CASSGEHEQFF. The chain couples TRBV7-9 to TRBJ2-1, with 8 bases lining up with TRBD2. The V gene's germline CDR1 is SEHNR and CDR2 FQNEAQ (reference sequence). This CDR3 is built from 11 residues. The junction had 3 bases not matched to a gene; V was cut back by 9 bases and J by 8 bases.

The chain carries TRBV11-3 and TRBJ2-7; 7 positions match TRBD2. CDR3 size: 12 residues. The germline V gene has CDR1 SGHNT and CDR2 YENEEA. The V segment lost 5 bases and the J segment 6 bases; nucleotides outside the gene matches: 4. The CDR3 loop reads CASSPGGGEQYF. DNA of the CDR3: TGTGCCAGCAGCCCGGGAGGAGGCGAGCAGTACTTC. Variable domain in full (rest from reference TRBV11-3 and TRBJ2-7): EAGVVQSPRYKIIEKKQPVAFWCNPISGHNTLYWYLQNLGQGPELLIRYENEEAVDDSQLPKDRFSAERLKGVDSTLKIQPAELGDSAVYLCASSPGGGEQYFGPGTRLTVT.

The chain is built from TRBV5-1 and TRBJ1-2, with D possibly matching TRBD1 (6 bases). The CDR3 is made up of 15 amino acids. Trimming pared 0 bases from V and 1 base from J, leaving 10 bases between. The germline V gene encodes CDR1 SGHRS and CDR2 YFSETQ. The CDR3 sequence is CASSLVGHHNYGYTF. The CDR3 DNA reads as TGCGCCAGCAGCTTGGTGGGACACCATAACTATGGCTACACCTTC.

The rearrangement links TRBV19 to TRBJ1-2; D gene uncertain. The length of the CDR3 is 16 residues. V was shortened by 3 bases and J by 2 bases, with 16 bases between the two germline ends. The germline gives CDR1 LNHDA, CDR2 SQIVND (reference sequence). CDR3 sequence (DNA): TGTGCCAGTAGTATGGTACTGTCGCCGGGGAACTATGGCTACACCTTC. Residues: CASSMVLSPGNYGYTF.

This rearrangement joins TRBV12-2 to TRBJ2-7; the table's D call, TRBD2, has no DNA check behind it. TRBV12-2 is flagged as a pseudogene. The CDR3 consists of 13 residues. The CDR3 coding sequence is TGTGCAAGTCGCTTAGAGCGGGACTACGAGCAGTACTTC. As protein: CASRLERDYEQYF.

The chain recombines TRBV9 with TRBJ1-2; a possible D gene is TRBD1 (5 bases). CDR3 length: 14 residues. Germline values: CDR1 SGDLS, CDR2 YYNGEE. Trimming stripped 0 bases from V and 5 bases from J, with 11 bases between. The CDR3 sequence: CASSVGGLAYGYTF. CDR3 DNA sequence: TGTGCCAGCAGCGTAGGGGGACTGGCTTATGGCTACACCTTC.

Written as DNA, the CDR3 is TGTGCCAGCAGCTTGACAGCGACTAACTATGGCTACACCTTC. It translates to CASSLTATNYGYTF. This chain connects TRBV7-2 to TRBJ1-2, with a weak D call TRBD1 (5 bases). In germline, CDR1 is SGHTA, CDR2 FQGNSA. The CDR3 consists of 14 residues. V dropped 3 bases and J dropped 0 bases, with 8 bases sitting between them.

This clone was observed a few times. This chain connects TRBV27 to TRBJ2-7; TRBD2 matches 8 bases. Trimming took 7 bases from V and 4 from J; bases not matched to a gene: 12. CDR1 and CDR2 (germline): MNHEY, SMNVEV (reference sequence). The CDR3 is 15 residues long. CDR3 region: CASTFREGLSYEQYF. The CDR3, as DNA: TGTGCCAGCACCTTCCGGGAGGGCCTATCGTACGAGCAGTACTTC.